This T cell receptor (beta chain) stems from a study of cytomegalovirus exposure and HLA in healthy donors (dated 2017 in TCRdb). Background for the entire study: An earlier analysis of several hundred of the donors reported about 250 Gb of sequence data and around 120 million unique TCR beta sequences from about 179 million T cells. About 330 gigabases of sequencing data and around 90 million unique TCR sequences made up an early release that covered approximately 620 HLA-typed donors. Donor age, sex, ethnicity and CMV serostatus were compiled alongside the repertoire data. Roughly 5 DR-DQ haplotypes were treated as single units for association and clustering because of strong linkage in the cohort. Typing coverage varied by locus: about 620-630 donors for A, B, C, DRB1 and DQB1; approximately 500 for DQA1; more than 600 for DPA1; 400 to 480 for DPB1. HLA typing covered class I and class II loci at four-digit resolution. To predict cytomegalovirus infection status, the study brought together high-throughput TCR immunosequencing, statistical association of individual TCRs with disease status, and machine learning. The study used immunosequencing to profile the T cell repertoires of around 600 subjects and linked those repertoires to cytomegalovirus serostatus. To decide whether each TCR beta V gene segment behaved as functional or pseudogenic, an earlier analysis of some 580 of the donors relied on high-throughput TCR beta sequencing. A later genetic analysis took genome-wide SNP genotypes for about 65% of the 666 donors and used that subset as a discovery cohort. Along with the approximately 700-subject first cohort, a separate validation cohort of over a hundred different subjects was used. To study patterns of TCR occurrence, a later analysis re-analyzed previously published TCR beta repertoires from 550 to 800 donors and added high-resolution HLA genotyping. The genetic ancestry cluster associated with self-reported Caucasian donors included 70% to 85% of the 398 genotyped donors. Among approximately 370 genotyped donors of the cohort, an average of about 220,000 unique TCR beta nucleotide sequences was sequenced per donor, of which approximately 19% were non-productive. Every discovery cohort repertoire had been produced on one sequencing platform. The later analysis used no new phenotypic data to find candidate immune exposures, relying instead on TCR beta sequences and their occurrence across donors. The aim of the study was to test whether cataloging public T cell receptors could identify signatures of past pathogen exposure. Overall study results and their limits: In an earlier analysis of some 500 of the donors, most TCR beta V segments appeared in productive rearrangements about 87% or about 30% of the time, broadly matching IMGT annotations. HLA typing was unavailable for some donors at each locus, so association tests used only the typed subset. Presence/absence analyses assumed roughly uniform sequencing depth across donors, an assumption that may not hold. In this cohort, only TCR beta chains were sequenced, and detectable features were limited by the absence of alpha or paired-chain data. Linkage disequilibrium might explain the correlated functional status among segregating V segments, but an unknown experimental factor could not be ruled out. The authors suggested that the approach could potentially be extended to other disease states and immunological phenotypes. CMV serostatus was the only immune exposure information available for the cohort. Because counts were too low, about 18 rarely observed V segments, including chromosome 9 orphons, were left out of the earlier analysis of 587 of the donors. In vitro tests confirmed that a few of the cytomegalovirus-associated TCR beta chains recognize cytomegalovirus antigens. The sequencing pipeline was judged likely to have produced a cluster of highly shared sequence variants as a technical artifact. According to a later analysis, TCR association rates differed among HLA loci, with DRB1 alleles showing the most associated TCRs and HLA-C alleles showing the fewest. When HLA alleles, especially DR and DQ, strongly co-occurred, attributing TCR associations to individual alleles was difficult. A further reported finding was that TCR beta sequences accurately predicted the HLA-A and HLA-B alleles for most subjects in the first cohort. A total of 150 or so TCR beta chains were listed by the study as associated with cytomegalovirus. Most CMV-associated TCR beta chains appeared to be HLA-restricted in a later analysis, and the HLA associations seemed to be driven largely by CMV exposure. A later genetic analysis reported fewer N-insertions in productive TCRs among donors in an Asian-associated ancestry cluster than the roughly 690-donor mean. Because the 87-base-pair reads could not distinguish some IMGT-functional V segments, including TRBV6-2 and TRBV6-3, those segments were excluded. A later analysis found that HLA-associated TCR beta chains were more clonally expanded and had lower generation probabilities than equally common non-associated chains. In a later analysis, some 17,000 TCR beta sequences were associated with specific HLA alleles at a false discovery rate of 0.05. Across donors, most TCR sequences were observed very rarely, whereas some public TCRs were present in many individuals. In a later genetic analysis, a missense DCLRE1C variant was associated with V-gene and J-gene trimming of TCR beta chains, and the association was replicated in an independent cohort. A later analysis reported that several top co-occurrence clusters appeared linked to parvovirus B19, influenza, CMV and Epstein-Barr virus. The classifier was reported to diagnose cytomegalovirus status with high specificity and sensitivity in both the original and validation cohorts.

In the case of this clone: What antigen it recognizes has not been identified. Within one base of it there is no much larger clone, and no base qualities were kept.

V and J are truncated by 4 bases and 8 bases respectively, leaving an intervening sequence of 20 bases. For CDR1 and CDR2, the germline V gene lists MGHRA and YSYEKL. The CDR3 holds 15 amino acids from the cysteine to the phenylalanine. CDR3 DNA is the only sequence kept; it has 45 bases, read in frame from the first base. The library was made by the immunoSEQ multiplex PCR assay. For the multiplex PCR, a mixture combining 60 forward primers for TCR Vbeta segments and 13 reverse primers for TCR Jbeta segments was used. A multiplex PCR assay on genomic DNA amplified the CDR3 region of rearranged TCR beta genes. Amplified TCR beta libraries were sequenced as 87-base-pair reads on the Illumina HiSeq System. In the original analysis: In a later analysis, 80 million or so unique TCR beta chains were counted across the approximately 620 repertoires, and roughly 9.9 million of these chains were shared by at least two donors. Raw reads were error-corrected and collapsed into unique sequences with a nearest-neighbor algorithm that merged closely related sequences to remove PCR and sequencing errors. Alignment of CDR3 sequences to IMGT reference sequences was used to assign V, D and J gene segments. For a sequence to be retained, a match of at least six nucleotides was required to both a V gene segment and a J gene segment. A rearrangement was called productive if the CDR3 had no stop codons and remained in frame with V and J, and every other rearrangement was called non-productive. CDR3 was defined according to IMGT convention as the region running from the second conserved V-encoded cysteine to the conserved J-encoded phenylalanine. In an earlier analysis of around 540 of the donors, sequences lacking an unambiguous match to a single V gene segment were excluded. An earlier analysis of fewer than 750 of the donors classified V segments as functional when productive rearrangements were above 56.7% and as segregating when the standard deviation between donors was above 5%. To diagnose cytomegalovirus status from the catalog of TCR beta chain sequences, a statistical classification framework was built. In a later analysis, TCR nucleotide sequences were compared against IMGT/GENE-DB human TR gene sequences so that V and J genes could be assigned. In a later analysis, CDR3 sequences and most-parsimonious VDJ recombination scenarios were assigned using the TCRdist pipeline. A later analysis defined each TCR beta chain by its CDR3 amino acid sequence plus V-gene family, and excluded reads lacking a unique V-gene family. As a way to deal with suspected cross-contamination and a sequencing artifact, a later analysis dropped 450 to 600 nucleotide sequences that were highly shared and had low generation probability. A later analysis calculated a clonal expansion index for each public chain from normalized within-repertoire ranks of inferred template counts. Generation probabilities in a later analysis came from a VDJ recombination model fitted to out-of-frame rearrangements, and those results were checked against IGoR. Hypergeometric tests were used in a later analysis to score TCR-TCR, TCR-HLA and TCR-CMV co-occurrence, with a repertoire-size bias correction applied to the TCR pairs. False discovery rates were estimated in a later analysis by permuting HLA or CMV assignments 20 times. A later analysis grouped co-occurring TCRs with DBSCAN, adding TCRdist sequence similarity when clustering within HLA-allele-positive subsets. Repertoires with fewer than 30,000 or more than 120,000 public chains, plus five repertoires with anomalous nucleotide sharing, were excluded from co-occurrence clustering. As stored in TCRdb, this immuneACCESS dataset retains in-frame rearrangements with V and J assigned. A fraction of the clones does not appear; measured against another copy, unresolved V genes explain less than half of the discrepancy, and the remainder lacks a known reason. Clone size and the V and J calls come from that table; the DNA yielded D and trimming. The sample contains approximately 130,000 clones, about 86% of them found a single time. Together, the top ten hold roughly 2.4% of the sample.

In total, over 600 healthy bone marrow donors made up the cohort. At the time of sampling, every cohort member was nominally healthy, though immune exposures that went unrecorded were likely present. The donor was CMV seronegative and belonged to the group of under 400 seronegative cohort members. A peripheral blood sample was provided by each donor, and peripheral blood mononuclear cells were used for TCR beta sequencing. The Qiagen DNeasy Blood Extraction Kit was used to extract genomic DNA from the blood cell samples. The chain was built from TRBV4-1 and TRBJ1-2, and the D gene may be TRBD1, 6 bases matching. Sequenced sample: PBMCs. The sequence was collected from a woman aged 40 to 50 in good health and CMV-seronegative. The DNA sequence is TGCGCCAGCAGCCGAATTACTACAGGGAATTGGGGCTACACCTTC. It is translated as CASSRITTGNWGYTF.